The sample holds many counts of the clone carrying this T cell receptor (beta chain). J gave up 3 bases and V 5 bases, and 3 bases lay outside the gene matches. The CDR3 contains 14 residues. Researchers prepared the TCRbeta library using unique molecular identifiers, the study reports. TCRdb called the PCR reads again in MiXCR, with one record for every CDR3 protein. The profile shows 90,000 to 130,000 distinct CDR3 sequences, over 9% of them singletons. The record originates from a study of T-cell reconstitution after alpha-beta-depleted transplantation in children. This receptor was taken from a human donor who donated a stem cell graft to a child with acute lymphoblastic leukemia. The chain joins TRBV12-3 or TRBV12-4 to TRBJ1-4, with 7 bases lining up with TRBD1. This specimen consisted of PBMCs from the stem cell graft donor, obtained from the stem cell graft. CDR3 DNA sequence: TGTGCCAGCAGTCCAGGGGGGGCTAATGAAAAACTGTTTTTT. Translation: CASSPGGANEKLFF.